The clone carrying this T cell receptor beta chain appeared a few times. Antigen: not known. The data originate from a study of beta chain features in type 1 diabetes. Regarding the study as a whole: There was a moderate but significant shortening of TCRB CDR3s in all four CD4+ subsets of Type 1 diabetes patients. PCR might favor shorter templates, equally in patients and controls.

Using CD45RO/CCR7/CD25/CD127/CD95/CD27, CD4+ naive, central memory, regulatory and stem cell-like memory cells were sorted. Sorted cells reached over 95% purity in every population. The entirety of the isolated RNA underwent reverse transcription, so expressed TCRB transcripts were sequenced. Only in-frame clones appear in the TCRdb table, and some are missing; sequencing was by immunoSEQ multiplex PCR. The table includes approximately 260,000 clones, over 20% detected once. Germline CDR1 MDHEN, CDR2 SYDVKM. This CDR3 is built from 16 residues. Trimming at V came to 3 bases and at J to 3 bases, leaving 8 bases not matched to a gene.

This TCR was sampled from a woman aged 40 to 50 with type 1 diabetes. Source material: naive CD4+ T cells from blood. This chain joins TRBV28 and TRBJ2-4; the match to TRBD1 covers 7 bases. The CDR3 DNA reads as TGTGCCAGCAGTTTCGGGGACAGACTAATCAAAAACATTCAGTACTTC. This sequence encodes CASSFGDRLIKNIQYF.